This T cell receptor beta chain was captured in a study of cytomegalovirus exposure and HLA in healthy donors. Study outcomes and limitations: TCR beta V- and J-gene trimming was later associated with a missense DCLRE1C variant.

PCR was performed using 60 Vbeta and 13 Jbeta primers. Using immunoSEQ multiplex PCR, the repertoire was profiled, and TCRdb retains in-frame clones only, with some absent. There are approximately 150,000 clones in the sample; about three quarters occur only once, and approximately 1.5% lies in the top ten. A remark on this clone: Its specificity is not known.

The CDR3 is 15 residues long. CDR1 and CDR2 from the germline V gene are MDHEN and SYDVKM. V shed 3 bases and J shed 4 bases, with 15 bases lying between them. This TCR was recovered from a woman under 40 in good health and CMV-seropositive. The chain joins TRBV28 to TRBJ1-2; D unclear. Sequenced sample: PBMCs. This CDR3 is CASSFVTTFTYGYTF. For the CDR3, the DNA is TGTGCCAGCAGTTTCGTTACTACCTTCACCTATGGCTACACCTTC.